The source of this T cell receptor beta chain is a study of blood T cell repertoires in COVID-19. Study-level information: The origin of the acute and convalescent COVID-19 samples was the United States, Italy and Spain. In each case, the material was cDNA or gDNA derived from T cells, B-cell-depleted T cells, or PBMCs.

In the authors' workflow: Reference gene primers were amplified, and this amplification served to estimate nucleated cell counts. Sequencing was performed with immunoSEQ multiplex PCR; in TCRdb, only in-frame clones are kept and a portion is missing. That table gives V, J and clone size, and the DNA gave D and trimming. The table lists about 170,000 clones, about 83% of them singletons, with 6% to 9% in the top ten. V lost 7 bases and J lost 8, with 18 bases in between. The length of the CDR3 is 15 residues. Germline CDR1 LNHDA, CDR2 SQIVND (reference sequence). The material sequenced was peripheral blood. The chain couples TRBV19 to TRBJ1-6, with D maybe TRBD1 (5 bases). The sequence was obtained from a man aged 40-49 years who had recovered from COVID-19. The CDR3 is CASKTSDTGHSPLHF. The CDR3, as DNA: TGTGCCAGTAAAACCTCGGACACCGGCCATTCACCCCTCCACTTT.